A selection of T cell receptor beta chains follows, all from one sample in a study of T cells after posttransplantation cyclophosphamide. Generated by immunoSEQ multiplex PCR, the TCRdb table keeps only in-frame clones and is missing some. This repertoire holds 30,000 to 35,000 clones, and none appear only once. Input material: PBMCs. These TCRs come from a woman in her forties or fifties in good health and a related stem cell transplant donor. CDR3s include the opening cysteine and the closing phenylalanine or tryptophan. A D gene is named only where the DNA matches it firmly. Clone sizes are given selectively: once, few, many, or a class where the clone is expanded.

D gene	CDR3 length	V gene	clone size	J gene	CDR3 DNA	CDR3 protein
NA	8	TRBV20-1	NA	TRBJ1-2	TGCAGTGCTCAGGGCTACACCTTC	CSAQGYTF
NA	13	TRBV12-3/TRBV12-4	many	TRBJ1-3	TGTGCCAGCAGGACAGCCTCTGGAAACACCATATATTTT	CASRTASGNTIYF
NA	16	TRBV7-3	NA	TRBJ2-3	TGTGCCAGCAGCTTAGCACAGGGTGATAGCACAGATACGCAGTATTTT	CASSLAQGDSTDTQYF
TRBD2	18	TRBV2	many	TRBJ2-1	TGTGCCAGCAGTGAATGGCGCATCGGGACTAGCGGGAGCAATGAGCAGTTCTTC	CASSEWRIGTSGSNEQFF
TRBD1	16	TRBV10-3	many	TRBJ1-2	TGTGCCATCAGTGAAGGAACAGGGGGCTCTTACTATGGCTACACCTTC	CAISEGTGGSYYGYTF
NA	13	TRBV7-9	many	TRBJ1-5	TGTGCCAGCAGCTTTGCGGGGAATCAGCCCCAGCATTTT	CASSFAGNQPQHF
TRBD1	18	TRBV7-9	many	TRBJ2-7	TGTGCCAGCAGCTTCGGACCTTCGGGGCAGGGGGCAAACTACGAGCAGTACTTC	CASSFGPSGQGANYEQYF
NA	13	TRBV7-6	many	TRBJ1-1	TGTGCCAGCAGCTTAACAGGGCTTACTGAAGCTTTCTTT	CASSLTGLTEAFF
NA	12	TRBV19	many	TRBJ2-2	TGTGCCAGCCCCGGGGGAGCCGGGGAGCTGTTTTTT	CASPGGAGELFF
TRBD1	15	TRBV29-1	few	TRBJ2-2	TGCAGCGTTGACCCCACAGGGGGCTACACCGGGGAGCTGTTTTTT	CSVDPTGGYTGELFF
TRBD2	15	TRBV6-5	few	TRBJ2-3	TGTGCCAGCAGTTACTTAGCGGGAGAGGCAGATACGCAGTATTTT	CASSYLAGEADTQYF
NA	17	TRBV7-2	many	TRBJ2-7	TGTGCCAGCAGCTTAGTGGGCCCCTTTCAAATCCTCTACGAGCAGTACTTC	CASSLVGPFQILYEQYF
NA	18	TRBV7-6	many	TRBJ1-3	TGTGCCAGCAGCTTAGAGGCAGGGATGTCGGGCTCTGGAAACACCATATATTTT	CASSLEAGMSGSGNTIYF
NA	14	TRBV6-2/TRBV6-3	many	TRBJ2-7	TGTGCCAGCACTACTCGCAGGAGATCCTACGAGCAGTACTTC	CASTTRRRSYEQYF
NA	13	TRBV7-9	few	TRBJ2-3	TGTGCCAGCAGCTCGCGAGGGCCAGATACGCAGTATTTT	CASSSRGPDTQYF
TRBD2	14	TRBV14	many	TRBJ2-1	TGTGCCAGCGGCCCGGGGGGAAATCGGGGTGAGCAGTTCTTC	CASGPGGNRGEQFF
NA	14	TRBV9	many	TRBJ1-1	TGTGCCAGCAGCGTAGCTGGGGAGGGGACTGAAGCTTTCTTT	CASSVAGEGTEAFF
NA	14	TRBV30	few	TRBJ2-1	TGTGCCTGGACCCGACTAGTTTGGAACAATGAGCAGTTCTTC	CAWTRLVWNNEQFF
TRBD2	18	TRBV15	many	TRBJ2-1	TGTGCCACCAGCGGATCGCCGGGACTAGCGGGAATGGGGGGCCAGCAGTTCTTC	CATSGSPGLAGMGGQQFF
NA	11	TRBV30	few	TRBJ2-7	TGTGCCTGGAGCCCGACTTATGGGCAGTACTTC	CAWSPTYGQYF
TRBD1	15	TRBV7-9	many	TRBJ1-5	TGTGCCAGCAGCTTAGGACAGGGGGCGACTCAGCCCCAGCATTTT	CASSLGQGATQPQHF
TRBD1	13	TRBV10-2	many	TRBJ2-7	TGCGCCAGCCGGGGACAGGCCTCCTACGAGCAGTACTTC	CASRGQASYEQYF
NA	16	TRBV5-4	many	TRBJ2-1	TGTGCCAGCAGCTTGTCAGGGTCTATATCCTACAATGAGCAGTTCTTC	CASSLSGSISYNEQFF
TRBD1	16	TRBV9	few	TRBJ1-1	TGTGCCAGCAGCGAAACCTTGGGACAGGTGCCCACTGAAGCTTTCTTT	CASSETLGQVPTEAFF
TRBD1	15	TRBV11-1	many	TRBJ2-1	TGTGCCAGCAGCTTACAACGACAGGGGTATGGTGAGCAGTTCTTC	CASSLQRQGYGEQFF
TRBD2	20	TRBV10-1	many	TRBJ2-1	TGCGCCAGCAGTGAGTCGAAGCTAGCGGGAGGGCAGGCCTCCTACAATGAGCAGTTCTTC	CASSESKLAGGQASYNEQFF
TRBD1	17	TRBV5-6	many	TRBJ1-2	TGTGCCAGCAGCTTGGGGGAGAGGGACAGACCATCCTATGGCTACACCTTC	CASSLGERDRPSYGYTF
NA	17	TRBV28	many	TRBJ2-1	TGTGCCAGCAGTAATTACCTCAGGGCAAGCTCCTACAATGAGCAGTTCTTC	CASSNYLRASSYNEQFF
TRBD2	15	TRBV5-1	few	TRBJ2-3	TGCGCCAGCAGCTTTAGCGGGAGGGGGACAGATACGCAGTATTTT	CASSFSGRGTDTQYF
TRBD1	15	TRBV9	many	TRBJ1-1	TGTGCCAGCAGCGGTCTCGACAGGGCGAACACTGAAGCTTTCTTT	CASSGLDRANTEAFF
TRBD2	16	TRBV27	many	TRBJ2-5	TGTGCCAGCAGTCCTCCTAGGACTAGCGGGCAAGAGACCCAGTACTTC	CASSPPRTSGQETQYF
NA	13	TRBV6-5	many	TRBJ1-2	TGTGCCAGCAGTTACGGGGCGAAGTGGGGCTACACCTTC	CASSYGAKWGYTF
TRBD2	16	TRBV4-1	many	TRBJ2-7	TGCGCCAGCAGCCGGACGGGGGGAAGCGGGAGCTACGAGCAGTACTTC	CASSRTGGSGSYEQYF
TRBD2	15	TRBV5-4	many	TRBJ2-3	TGTGCCAGCCGGCCGGGGACTAGCGGGAGTGATACGCAGTATTTT	CASRPGTSGSDTQYF
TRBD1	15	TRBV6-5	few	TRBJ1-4	TGTGCCAGCAGTGTACAGGGGGCGACTAATGAAAAACTGTTTTTT	CASSVQGATNEKLFF
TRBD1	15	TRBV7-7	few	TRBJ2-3	TGTGCCAGCAGCTCAGGACAGGGAGCAATAGATACGCAGTATTTT	CASSSGQGAIDTQYF
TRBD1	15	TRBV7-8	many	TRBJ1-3	TGTGCCAGCAGCTTAGGACAGGGGACAGGAAACACCATATATTTT	CASSLGQGTGNTIYF
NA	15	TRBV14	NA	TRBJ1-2	TGTGCCAGCAGCCAAGATCGGACACTCTATAATGGCTACACCTTC	CASSQDRTLYNGYTF
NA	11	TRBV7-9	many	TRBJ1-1	TGTGCCAGCAGATCCGGACAGGAAGCTTTCTTT	CASRSGQEAFF
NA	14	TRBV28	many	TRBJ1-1	TGTGCCAGCAGTTTAGAGGGGCTGGGCACTGAAGCTTTCTTT	CASSLEGLGTEAFF
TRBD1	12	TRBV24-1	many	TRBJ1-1	TGTGCCACCAGTGACCAAGGGGGCGAAGCTTTCTTT	CATSDQGGEAFF
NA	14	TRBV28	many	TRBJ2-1	TGTGCCAGCAGCTCGGGACTCTTCTACAATGAGCAGTTCTTC	CASSSGLFYNEQFF
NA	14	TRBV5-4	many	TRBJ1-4	TGTGCCAGCAGTCAGGACAGCTCTAATGAAAAACTGTTTTTT	CASSQDSSNEKLFF
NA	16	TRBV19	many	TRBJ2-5	TGTGCCAGTAGTATCGCCCGGACAGCAGCACAAGAGACCCAGTACTTC	CASSIARTAAQETQYF
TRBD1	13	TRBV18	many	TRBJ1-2	TGTGCCAGCTCCGATGGACAGGCCGGTGGCTACACCTTC	CASSDGQAGGYTF
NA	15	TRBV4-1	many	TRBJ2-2	TGCGCCAGCAGCCCTCCTAGCGTAAACACCGGGGAGCTGTTTTTT	CASSPPSVNTGELFF
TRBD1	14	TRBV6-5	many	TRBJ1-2	TGTGCCAGCACCCGGGGGACAGCTAACTATGGCTACACCTTC	CASTRGTANYGYTF
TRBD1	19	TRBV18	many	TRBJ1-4	TGTGCCAGCTCGCGACGCTCCGGGACAGCTCATGCAACTAATGAAAAACTGTTTTTT	CASSRRSGTAHATNEKLFF
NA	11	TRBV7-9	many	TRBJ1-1	TGTGCCAGCGGGGGGTACACTGAAGCTTTCTTT	CASGGYTEAFF
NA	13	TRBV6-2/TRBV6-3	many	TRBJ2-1	TGTGCCAGCACGGGGCGGGGCTACAATGAGCAGTTCTTC	CASTGRGYNEQFF
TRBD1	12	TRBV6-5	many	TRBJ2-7	TGTGCCAGCAGTCCGACAGGGGACGAGCAGTACTTC	CASSPTGDEQYF
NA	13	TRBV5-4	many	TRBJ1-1	TGTGCCAGCAGTCCGACAGGGAACACTGAAGCTTTCTTT	CASSPTGNTEAFF
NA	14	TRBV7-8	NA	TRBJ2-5	TGTGCCAGCAGCTTACGCGGGGCCCAAGAGACCCAGTACTTC	CASSLRGAQETQYF
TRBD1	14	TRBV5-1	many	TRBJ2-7	TGCGCCAGCAGCTTGGGTGGACAGGGGGGGGAGCAGTACTTC	CASSLGGQGGEQYF